This T cell receptor beta chain was sequenced in a study of OX40 agonist ivuxolimab in advanced cancers. For the wider study: The costimulatory receptor OX40 (CD134) was targeted by ivuxolimab, a fully human IgG2 agonistic monoclonal antibody. The dose-escalation cohort was 82.7% male with a mean age of 60 years, ranging from roughly 23 to 80. Intravenous ivuxolimab was administered to patients every 2 weeks at six dose levels: 0.01, 0.1, 0.3, 1.5, 3 and 10 mg/kg. Prior anti-PD-1, anti-PD-L1 or anti-CTLA-4 therapy was permitted, and 35% to 40% of dose-escalation patients had received checkpoint inhibitors. Among the roughly 54 dose-escalation patients, some 20 had hepatocellular carcinoma, 15 or so melanoma, 9 renal cell carcinoma and 9 head and neck cancer. The paper reports the monotherapy dose-escalation portion (N of about 47 patients) of the phase I ivuxolimab trial. Partial responses were achieved by three dose-escalation patients, of whom one had hepatocellular carcinoma and two had cutaneous melanoma. The purpose of peripheral TCRbeta sequencing was to test whether ivuxolimab changed TCR sequence diversity and led to clonal T-cell expansion. Overall study results and their limits: Clonal expansion of both CD4+ and CD8+ blood T cells was observed from baseline to week 6 at doses 0.1 to 3.0 mg/kg. In the 0.1-3.0 mg/kg groups, partial responders were among the patients with the lowest normalized peripheral clonal expansion, particularly in CD8+ T cells. Low levels of normalized T-cell clonal expansion were also seen in some patients who did not respond. The antigen specificity of the peripheral T cells that underwent clonal expansion was not determined. After ivuxolimab, expanded clones were on average more numerous among CD8+ T cells than among CD4+ T cells.

On this clone: Its antigen is not yet known. The input lacks base qualities; no much larger clone sits a single base away.

The CDR3 numbers 16 residues from cysteine through phenylalanine. The entry retains the CDR3 DNA only, 48 bases that are in frame from base 1. The trim is 1 base for V and 3 bases for J, with a gap of 15 bases between the germline ends. Sequences SNHLY (CDR1) and FYNNEI (CDR2) are obtained from the germline V gene. Genomic DNA was extracted from sorted cells for sequencing of the TCRbeta CDR3 region. The immunoSEQ Assay was used to sequence the TCRbeta CDR3 regions. Not all clones reach the TCRdb copy of this immuneACCESS table, which keeps in-frame sequences only. Checked studies attribute under half of the gap to unresolved V genes and leave the rest unexplained. Within this sample are tens of thousands of clones, with about 73% of them counted one time only. The top ten clonotypes cover about 5.7% of the sample. The trial excluded patients who had a history of autoimmune disease or were on systemic immunosuppression. Peripheral blood for TCR sequencing was drawn from every dose cohort at baseline, at cycle 4 day 1 and at cycle 7 day 1. The samples were taken from a phase I, first-in-human, multicenter, open-label dose-escalation trial of ivuxolimab. Adults with locally advanced or metastatic head and neck squamous cell, hepatocellular, melanoma or renal cell carcinoma were enrolled in the trial. CD4+ and CD8+ T cells were sorted separately from peripheral blood before TCR sequencing.

The chain uses TRBV2 and TRBJ2-5; the D gene cannot be resolved reliably. This receptor was obtained from an adult with an advanced solid tumor such as melanoma, head and neck, liver or kidney cancer. The sample was CD4+ or CD8+ T cells sorted from blood, taken in a trial of the OX40 agonist ivuxolimab. Here is the DNA: TGTGCCAGCAGTGAAGGCCTGGAACTTAGGAAAGAGACCCAGTACTTC. Its coded protein is CASSEGLELRKETQYF.